Listed here are 18 T cell receptor beta chains from one sample, sequenced in a study of shared clonotypes between healthy human individuals. The table came from immunoSEQ multiplex PCR; TCRdb's copy has only in-frame clones and leaves some out. The sample records a few million clones, 90% to 95% being singletons. What was sequenced was naive CD4+ T cells from PBMCs. The subset denotes: CD45RA+ positively selected. The source is a man aged 18 to 30 in good health. Some clones in this sample may be carry-over from other donors' samples.

This chain uses TRBV28 with TRBJ1-6; D uncertain. The V gene's germline CDR1 is MDHEN and CDR2 SYDVKM. Trimming took 4 bases from V and 9 from J, leaving 10 bases between them. The CDR3 is 13 amino acids. The CDR3 DNA reads as TGTGCCAGCAGTTCCCAGATTATTTCACCCCTCCACTTT. It specifies CASSSQIISPLHF.

The rearrangement links TRBV10-2 to TRBJ2-7; 9 nucleotides agree with TRBD2. With 4 bases clipped from V and 1 base from J, the junction kept 2 bases outside the gene matches. The CDR3 covers 14 residues. Germline CDR1 reads WSHSY; CDR2 reads SAAADI. The CDR3 is CASSGSGGSYEQYF. In DNA form, the CDR3 reads TGCGCCAGCAGTGGGAGCGGGGGGTCCTACGAGCAGTACTTC.

This clone has just one count. The chain uses TRBV6-4 and TRBJ2-1; 15 nucleotides line up with TRBD2. V lost 2 bases to trimming and J lost 9 bases; unmatched junction nucleotides: 5. The germline CDR1 and CDR2 sequences are MRHNA and SNTAGT. This CDR3 has 16 amino acids. DNA for the CDR3: TGTGCCAGCAGTGACCGGACTAGCGGGAGGGTCGGTGAGCAGTTCTTC. Protein product: CASSDRTSGRVGEQFF.

V is TRBV4-2 and J is TRBJ2-4; TRBD2 matches at 7 bases. Germline V CDR1 and CDR2: LGHNA, YNFKEQ. The ends lost 2 bases at V and 11 bases at J; junction bases unmatched: 15. The CDR3 runs 16 residues. The CDR3 DNA reads TGTGCCAGCAGCCAACCTTTCACGGGTAGCGGGCTTCTTCAGTACTTC. This encodes CASSQPFTGSGLLQYF.

This chain uses TRBV28 with TRBJ1-6; a possible D gene is TRBD1 (6 bases). From germline, CDR1 is MDHEN and CDR2 SYDVKM. This CDR3 has 15 residues. With 3 bases removed from V and 10 bases from J, the gap between germline ends came to 16 bases. The CDR3 DNA reads TGTGCCAGCAGTTTCCTAACAGGGACACCATCACCCCTCCACTTT. It codes for CASSFLTGTPSPLHF.

With regard to this clone: The identical CDR3 is also encoded by other nucleotide sequences in the sample. The CDR3 reads CASSLRGYTGELFF. CDR3 DNA: TGTGCCAGCAGCTTACGTGGGTACACCGGGGAGCTGTTTTTT. The V call is TRBV7-2, the J call TRBJ2-2, with D unresolved. The V gene lost 2 bases and the J gene lost 3 bases, with 7 bases spanning the gap. The CDR3 loop spans 14 amino acids. CDR1 is SGHTA, CDR2 FQGNSA, per germline.

The chain couples TRBV11-3 to TRBJ2-7; TRBD2 matches 8 bases. V was pared by 3 bases and J by 6 bases, with 4 bases of the junction left unmatched. Germline V gives CDR1 SGHNT, CDR2 YENEEA. The CDR3 is made up of 13 amino acids. The chain's CDR3 is CASSFERESEQYF. For the CDR3, the DNA is TGTGCCAGCAGCTTCGAGCGGGAGAGCGAGCAGTACTTC.

CDR3 DNA: TGTGCCAGCAGCCCGAATATCGCGGGGTACAATGAGCAGTTCTTC. Protein product: CASSPNIAGYNEQFF. The chain employs TRBV7-9 and TRBJ2-1; D may be TRBD2 (6 bases). This CDR3 region has 15 residues. Trimming shortened V by 5 bases and J by 4 bases, and 15 bases separated the two germline ends. Germline loops: CDR1 SEHNR, CDR2 FQNEAQ (reference sequence).

The chain has TRBV25-1 and TRBJ2-5; D call uncertain. CDR3 size: 14 residues. The V gene lost 0 bases and the J gene lost 2 bases, with 7 bases spanning the gap. The germline V gene encodes CDR1 MGHDK and CDR2 SYGVNS. The CDR3 loop is CASSEYRQQETQYF. In DNA, the CDR3 is TGTGCCAGCAGTGAATATCGGCAGCAAGAGACCCAGTACTTC. Variable domain in full (rest from reference TRBV25-1 and TRBJ2-5): EADIYQTPRYLVIGTGKKITLECSQTMGHDKMYWYQQDPGMELHLIHYSYGVNSTEKGDLSSESTVSRIRTEHFPLTLESARPSHTSQYLCASSEYRQQETQYFGPGTRLLVL.

The J gene is TRBJ2-7, the V gene TRBV25-1; D remains unclear. The CDR3 contains 13 residues. The germline gives CDR1 MGHDK, CDR2 SYGVNS. With 2 bases removed from V and 7 bases from J, the gap between germline ends came to 12 bases. CDR3 coding DNA: TGTGCCAGCAGTGAAGCTGACTTACGGGAGCAGTACTTC. This translates into CASSEADLREQYF.

The chain links TRBV5-4 to TRBJ2-1; TRBD1 aligns across 7 bases. Germline trimming cut 4 bases from V and 0 bases from J; bases unmatched to any gene: 4. CDR3 length: 15 residues. Per the germline V gene, CDR1 is SGHNT and CDR2 is YYREEE (reference sequence). The CDR3 region has the DNA TGTGCCAGCAGCGTCGACAGGGCCTCCTACAATGAGCAGTTCTTC. Its translation is CASSVDRASYNEQFF.

The rearrangement links TRBV19 to TRBJ1-1, with a weak D call TRBD1 (5 bases). This CDR3 comprises 14 residues. The V end lost 3 bases, the J end lost 8 bases, and 16 bases lay between the germline ends. Germline V lookup: CDR1 LNHDA, CDR2 SQIVND (reference sequence). The CDR3 sequence: CASSMRGGVSEAFF. DNA for the CDR3: TGTGCCAGTAGTATGAGGGGCGGCGTCTCCGAAGCTTTCTTT.

The chain is built from TRBV6-6 and TRBJ2-4, with 8 bases lining up with TRBD1. Germline V gives CDR1 MNHNY, CDR2 SVGAGI (reference sequence). The CDR3 consists of 12 residues. Trimming took 10 bases from V and 3 from J; bases not matched to a gene: 2. CDR3 region: CAIQGDKNIQYF. The CDR3 DNA follows: TGTGCCATACAGGGGGACAAAAACATTCAGTACTTC.

J is TRBJ2-1 and V is TRBV7-3, with unresolved D. CDR1 and CDR2 from the germline V gene are SGHTA and FQGTGA. CDR3 length: 15 residues. Deletions cut 1 base from V and 8 bases from J, with 15 bases between. The CDR3 sequence is CASSLIHGLGDEQFF. The CDR3 DNA follows: TGTGCCAGCAGCTTAATCCACGGCCTAGGTGATGAGCAGTTCTTC.

This clone was seen a single time. The chain combines TRBV27 with TRBJ2-5, with a tentative D call TRBD1 (6 bases). Germline assignment: CDR1 MNHEY and CDR2 SMNVEV (reference sequence). The V end lost 2 bases, the J end lost 1 base, and 11 bases lay between the germline ends. The CDR3 length is 15 residues. The CDR3 nucleotides are TGTGCCAGCAGTTTAAGCTGGACAGCCCAAGAGACCCAGTACTTC. This gives the protein CASSLSWTAQETQYF.

Written as DNA, the CDR3 is TGTGCCATCAGTGTTAACCCAGTCCCGGGGGCGAATTTTAACTATGGCTACACCTTC. It yields the protein CAISVNPVPGANFNYGYTF. V usage is TRBV10-3 and J usage is TRBJ1-2, with a weak D call TRBD1 (6 bases). V was pared by 4 bases and J by 1 base, with 25 bases between. The CDR3 has 19 amino acids. Looked up from germline, CDR1 is ENHRY and CDR2 is SYGVKD.

This clone was observed a single time. The chain uses TRBV6-5 and TRBJ2-2; D is uncertain. V gave up 8 bases and J gave up 5 bases, with 9 bases separating them. The CDR3 consists of 12 residues. The germline V gene has CDR1 MNHEY and CDR2 SVGAGI. The chain's CDR3 is CASGEATGELFF. The CDR3 coding sequence is TGTGCCAGCGGGGAAGCGACCGGGGAGCTGTTTTTT.

This clone was counted once. The gene calls are TRBV14 and TRBJ1-4; D is uncertain. The ends were cut back, 2 bases at V and 0 bases at J, with 4 bases in the middle. CDR3 size: 14 residues. Germline CDR1 and CDR2: SGHDN and FVKESK. In DNA, the CDR3 is TGTGCCAGCAGCCAAAACACAACTAATGAAAAACTGTTTTTT. The encoded protein is CASSQNTTNEKLFF.